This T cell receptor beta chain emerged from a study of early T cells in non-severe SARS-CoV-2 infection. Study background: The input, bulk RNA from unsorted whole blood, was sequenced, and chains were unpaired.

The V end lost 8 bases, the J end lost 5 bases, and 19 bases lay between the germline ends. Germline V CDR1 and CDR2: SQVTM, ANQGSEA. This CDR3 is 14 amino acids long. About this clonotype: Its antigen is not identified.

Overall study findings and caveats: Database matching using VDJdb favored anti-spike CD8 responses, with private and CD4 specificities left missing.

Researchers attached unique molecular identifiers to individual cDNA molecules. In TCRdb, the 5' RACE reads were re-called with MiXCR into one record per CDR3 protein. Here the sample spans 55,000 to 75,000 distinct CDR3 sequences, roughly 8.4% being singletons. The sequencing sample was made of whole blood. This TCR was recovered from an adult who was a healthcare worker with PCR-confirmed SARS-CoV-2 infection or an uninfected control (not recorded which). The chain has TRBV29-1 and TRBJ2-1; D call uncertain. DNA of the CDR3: TGCAGCTACCTCCGAAGGGCTAGGGACAATGAGCAGTTCTTC. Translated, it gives CSYLRRARDNEQFF.